This TCR beta chain was sequenced in a study of T cell clonality in common variable immunodeficiency. V was pared by 6 bases and J by 1 base, with 4 bases of the junction left unmatched. This CDR3 contains 14 residues. The germline CDR1 and CDR2 sequences are SGHTA and FQGNSA. Findings and caveats of the study: Common variable immunodeficiency TCR beta sequences reportedly had fewer deletions and N-nucleotide insertions.

As concerns this clone: The antigen is not known. The read terminates 3 residues ahead of where the CDR3 ends, so the germline J gene completes it.

The protocol was immunoSEQ multiplex PCR, while the TCRdb copy is restricted to in-frame clones and leaves out a portion. This set yields more than 20,000 clones and no singletons; the top ten hold 24%. The TCR originated in a human donor with common variable immunodeficiency. Material: peripheral blood mononuclear cells. The J gene is TRBJ2-5, the V gene TRBV7-2; 8 bases map to TRBD2. The CDR3 loop reads CASSLSGGQETQYF. Incomplete CDR3 DNA: TGTGCCAGCAGTTTGAGCGGGGGCCAAGAGACC.